This is a list of T cell receptor beta chains from one sample in a study of blood T cell repertoires in COVID-19. Here immunoSEQ multiplex PCR was the method, and the copy in TCRdb shows in-frame clones only, minus some. The data hold fewer than 85,000 clones, with around 90% observed a single time. Sequences were obtained from peripheral blood. These receptors originate from a middle-aged man with active COVID-19. CDR3s include the opening cysteine and the closing phenylalanine or tryptophan. Fields, in order: D gene, CDR3 length, V gene, J gene, clone size, CDR3 DNA, CDR3 protein. A D gene is named only where the DNA matches it firmly. The size field is filled for only some rows; it gives once, few, many or a size class.

>TRBD2|17|TRBV10-1|TRBJ2-6|-
TGCGCCAGCATCCTGGGGCGGGAGCTCTCTGGGGCCAACGTCCTGACTTTC
CASILGRELSGANVLTF
>TRBD2|15|TRBV27|TRBJ2-7|once
TGTGCCAGCAGTCGTCCGGGACTAGTCGTCCACGAGCAGTACTTC
CASSRPGLVVHEQYF
>-|14|TRBV29-1|TRBJ2-1|-
TGCAGCGTTGAAGACCCGATCCTGAGGAATGAGCAGTTCTTC
CSVEDPILRNEQFF
>-|11|TRBV24-1|TRBJ2-1|-
TGTGCCACATCGATGGCCAATGAGCAGTTCTTC
CATSMANEQFF
>-|17|TRBV11-3|TRBJ2-7|once
TGTGCCAGCAGCTCCAGGGTCCCGGAGCGTAACCCCTACGAGCAGTACTTC
CASSSRVPERNPYEQYF
>-|15|TRBV5-6|TRBJ2-5|-
TGTGCCAGCAGCCCCCTCGGGGTTGGGGTGGAGACCCAGTACTTC
CASSPLGVGVETQYF
>TRBD1|13|TRBV20-1|TRBJ1-1|-
TGCAGTGCTAGTCGGCAGGGGGGCACTGAAGCTTTCTTT
CSASRQGGTEAFF
>TRBD2|19|TRBV7-3|TRBJ2-1|-
TGTGCCAGCAGCTTATATGTTAGCGGGAGGGCCAGCTCCTACAATGAGCAGTTCTTC
CASSLYVSGRASSYNEQFF
>TRBD1|16|TRBV18|TRBJ2-3|-
TGTGCCAGCTCACCACGGGACAGTGGAGGCACAGATACGCAGTATTTT
CASSPRDSGGTDTQYF
>-|15|TRBV5-1|TRBJ2-5|once
TGCGCCAGCAGCTTGGGGTCAGGGAGGTGGGAGACCCAGTACTTC
CASSLGSGRWETQYF
>TRBD1|15|TRBV29-1|TRBJ2-2|-
TGCAGCGTAAAGGGACAGGGTGCGAACACCGGGGAGCTGTTTTTT
CSVKGQGANTGELFF
>-|15|TRBV5-6|TRBJ2-5|-
TGTGCCAGCAGCTTTGGTATAGACTCCCAAGAGACCCAGTACTTC
CASSFGIDSQETQYF
>TRBD1|14|TRBV19|TRBJ1-1|-
TGTGCCAGTAGGGACCCGGGACAGGGCCCTGAAGCTTTCTTT
CASRDPGQGPEAFF
>-|13|TRBV6-2/TRBV6-3|TRBJ2-2|-
TGTGCCAGCAGTTACGCCTACGGTGGGGAGCTGTTTTTT
CASSYAYGGELFF
>-|15|TRBV7-2|TRBJ1-2|-
TGTGCCAGCAGCTCCCGGACACCTTTTAACTATGGCTACACCTTC
CASSSRTPFNYGYTF
>TRBD1|14|TRBV10-3|TRBJ1-6|-
TGTGCCATCAGTGGGGACAGAGATAATTCACCCCTCCACTTT
CAISGDRDNSPLHF
>-|15|TRBV7-3|TRBJ2-1|-
TGTGCCAGCAGCCGAAAGGGAGTATCCTACAATGAGCAGTTCTTC
CASSRKGVSYNEQFF
>-|15|TRBV27|TRBJ2-1|-
TGTGCCAGCAGTCGAACCCAACGGAGTCCTGGTGAGCAGTTCTTC
CASSRTQRSPGEQFF
>-|13|TRBV19|TRBJ1-5|-
TGTGCCAGTAGTGAAAGCTCGTATCAGCCCCAGCATTTT
CASSESSYQPQHF
>TRBD1|19|TRBV28|TRBJ2-5|-
TGTGCCAGCAGGAACGTTCCGGGACAGGGTAGCGGATCACAAGAGACCCAGTACTTC
CASRNVPGQGSGSQETQYF
>TRBD1|16|TRBV4-2|TRBJ1-5|-
TGTGCCAGCAGTATAACCGGGACAGGGGGTATAGAGCCCCAGCATTTT
CASSITGTGGIEPQHF
>-|18|TRBV11-3|TRBJ2-3|-
TGTGCCAGCAGCTTAGAGGAGGTGGGGTGGTGGGGCACAGATACGCAGTATTTT
CASSLEEVGWWGTDTQYF
>TRBD2|14|TRBV6-4|TRBJ2-1|few
TGTGCCAGCAGTGAACTAGCGGGACTCGATGAGCAGTTCTTC
CASSELAGLDEQFF
>-|17|TRBV28|TRBJ1-1|-
TGTGCCAGCAGTACTCCCTGGGGGGTGATTAGACTGACTGAAGCTTTCTTT
CASSTPWGVIRLTEAFF
>TRBD1|14|TRBV19|TRBJ1-4|-
TGTGCCAGTAGTTTTCGACAGGGCGGAGAAAAACTGTTTTTT
CASSFRQGGEKLFF
>-|17|TRBV11-2|TRBJ1-3|-
TGTGCCAGCAGCTTAGAGAGAGGGTCCACGCCCGGAAACACCATATATTTT
CASSLERGSTPGNTIYF
>TRBD1|15|TRBV2|TRBJ1-1|-
TGTGCCAGCAGACGACAGGGTTTAGGGAACACTGAAGCTTTCTTT
CASRRQGLGNTEAFF
>-|16|TRBV5-1|TRBJ2-2|-
TGCGCCAGCAGCTTGGAGAGGACAGACCCCACCGGGGAGCTGTTTTTT
CASSLERTDPTGELFF
>-|11|TRBV5-1|TRBJ2-7|few
TGCGCCAGCTCTCAGTCCTACGAGCAGTACTTC
CASSQSYEQYF
>-|16|TRBV7-2|TRBJ1-5|-
TGTGCCAGCAGCTTCGATTCGCGTCGTAGGGGGCAGCCCCAGCATTTT
CASSFDSRRRGQPQHF
>-|15|TRBV5-1|TRBJ1-2|once
TGCGCCAGCAGCCTATTCCCAGGGGAAGCCTATGGCTACACCTTC
CASSLFPGEAYGYTF
>TRBD1|14|TRBV7-2|TRBJ2-7|once
TGTGCCAGCACCGACCGGGACAGGGCTGACGAGCAGTACTTC
CASTDRDRADEQYF
>TRBD1|14|TRBV5-4|TRBJ2-3|-
TGTGCCGCCACAGGGGTTGGGGGCACAGATACGCAGTATTTT
CAATGVGGTDTQYF
>-|12|TRBV18|TRBJ2-5|-
TGTGCCAGCTCACCGTCGGGGGAGACCCAGTACTTC
CASSPSGETQYF
>-|17|TRBV3-1/TRBV3-2|TRBJ2-2|-
TGTGCCAGCAGCCCCGAAGAGGGGGGGCTAGGGACCGGGGAGCTGTTTTTT
CASSPEEGGLGTGELFF
>TRBD1|14|TRBV30|TRBJ2-7|-
TGTGCCTGGAGTATCACAGGGGACCTCTACGAGCAGTACTTC
CAWSITGDLYEQYF
>-|15|TRBV19|TRBJ1-5|once
TGTGCCAGTAGCAAGGAGGGCTGGGTTGATCAGCCCCAGCATTTT
CASSKEGWVDQPQHF
>TRBD1|14|TRBV15|TRBJ1-2|-
TGTGCCACCAGCAGGGACAGGGCAAACTATGGCTACACCTTC
CATSRDRANYGYTF
>-|14|TRBV7-8|TRBJ1-2|-
TGTGCCAGCAGCCCGGTATTACAGTCCTATGGCTACACCTTC
CASSPVLQSYGYTF
>TRBD1|15|TRBV5-4|TRBJ1-1|-
TGTGCCAGCGCTGCGGGGTGGACAGGTCCCACTGAAGCTTTCTTT
CASAAGWTGPTEAFF
>-|15|TRBV25-1|TRBJ1-3|-
TGTGCCAGCAGTGACCAAACAGGGTCGGGAAACACCATATATTTT
CASSDQTGSGNTIYF
>TRBD2|15|TRBV11-2|TRBJ2-3|-
TGTGCCAGCACCCTAGCGGGTACCAGCAGGGATACGCAGTATTTT
CASTLAGTSRDTQYF
>-|15|TRBV30|TRBJ2-1|-
TGTGCCTGGAGTGCTCTAGCGTTCTCCTACAATGAGCAGTTCTTC
CAWSALAFSYNEQFF
>TRBD1|13|TRBV20-1|TRBJ1-5|few
TGCAGTGCTAGTGGGACAGGGCGTCAGCCCCAGCATTTT
CSASGTGRQPQHF
>-|15|TRBV15|TRBJ1-4|-
TGTGCCACCAGCGGTGACAGGAGCCGAAATGAAAAACTGTTTTTT
CATSGDRSRNEKLFF
>TRBD2|13|TRBV9|TRBJ2-2|-
TGTGCCAGCAGCGAGGGAGGGGCCGGGGAGCTGTTTTTT
CASSEGGAGELFF
>-|13|TRBV18|TRBJ2-7|-
TGTGCCAGCTCCCCGGACTGGCCCACCGAGCAGTACTTC
CASSPDWPTEQYF
>TRBD2|15|TRBV18|TRBJ2-1|-
TGTGCCAGCTCACCGACTAGCGGGGCCCCGGGTGAGCAGTTCTTC
CASSPTSGAPGEQFF
>-|14|TRBV28|TRBJ1-1|-
TGTGCCAGCAGTCTTGACAGGAGGAACACTGAAGCTTTCTTT
CASSLDRRNTEAFF
>-|14|TRBV2|TRBJ2-7|-
TGTGCCAGCAGTGTGGGGGCCCCCTCCTACGAGCAGTACTTC
CASSVGAPSYEQYF
>TRBD1|15|TRBV5-5|TRBJ1-2|-
TGTGCCAGCAGCCATAGGGACAGACAATTCTATGGCTACACCTTC
CASSHRDRQFYGYTF